The 24 T cell receptor beta chains below come from one sample, sequenced in a study of blood T cell repertoires in COVID-19 (dated by TCRdb to 2019 to 2021). To prepare the library, the immunoSEQ multiplex PCR assay was applied. Here the immuneACCESS table is served through TCRdb, limited to in-frame sequences with V and J called. Missing clones are a known gap in these copies; in checked studies unresolved V genes cover under half, and the rest lacks a known reason. In this sample the table shows 250,000 to 300,000 clones, 80% to 90% of which occur a single time. Of the sample, under 2.5% is held by the ten largest clones. Material for sequencing was PBMCs or T cells enriched from blood (not recorded which). The source is a woman in her forties or fifties who had recovered from COVID-19.

The chain carries TRBV10-3 and TRBJ2-1, with a possible D match to TRBD1 (6 bases). V lost 10 bases and J 0 bases, leaving 16 bases between the germline ends. Germline V lookup: CDR1 ENHRY, CDR2 SYGVKD. The CDR3 runs 15 residues. The CDR3: CASRTDLNSYNEQFF. CDR3 bases: TGTGCCAGTCGGACAGATCTAAACTCCTACAATGAGCAGTTCTTC.

CDR3 sequence reads: CASSLGAGGPNSGEQYF. The CDR3 DNA reads TGTGCCAGCAGCTTAGGAGCGGGAGGGCCTAATTCTGGGGAGCAGTACTTC. The rearrangement uses TRBV7-3 and TRBJ2-7; 10 bases fit TRBD2. Germline CDR1 reads SGHTA; CDR2 reads FQGTGA. J lost 7 bases, V lost 2 bases, and 14 bases had no gene match. The CDR3 is 17 amino acids.

V gene TRBV6-6 combines with J gene TRBJ2-3, with D perhaps TRBD1 (6 bases). The CDR3 is 15 residues long. CDR1 and CDR2 (germline): MNHNY, SVGAGI (reference sequence). V dropped 2 bases and J dropped 2 bases, with 11 bases sitting between them. The CDR3 sequence: CASSYGGYDTDTQYF. The CDR3 DNA is TGTGCCAGCAGTTACGGGGGCTATGACACAGATACGCAGTATTTT.

The chain joins TRBV28 to TRBJ2-4; 11 bases match TRBD1. Trimming cost V 5 bases and J 2 bases; bases outside gene matches: 14. The CDR3 has 19 amino acids. Germline lookup yields CDR1 MDHEN and CDR2 SYDVKM. CDR3 sequence reads: CASSPRTGGWVGTKNIQYF. The CDR3 DNA reads as TGTGCCAGCAGTCCACGGACAGGGGGCTGGGTCGGAACCAAAAACATTCAGTACTTC. Complete variable domain (other parts from reference TRBV28 and TRBJ2-4): DVKVTQSSRYLVKRTGEKVFLECVQDMDHENMFWYRQDPGLGLRLIYFSYDVKMKEKGDIPEGYSVSREKKERFSLILESASTNQTSMYLCASSPRTGGWVGTKNIQYFGAGTRLSVL.

CDR3: CASSITGQSSNSPLHF. CDR3 DNA: TGTGCCAGCAGTATTACAGGTCAAAGTAGTAATTCACCCCTCCACTTT. The chain employs TRBV3-1 (or the pseudogene TRBV3-2) and TRBJ1-6, with D possibly matching TRBD1 (5 bases). Germline V gene sequence: CDR1 LGHDT, CDR2 YNNKEL (reference sequence). CDR3 length equals 16 residues. V was shortened by 6 bases and J by 6 bases, with 18 bases between the two germline ends.

The chain links TRBV7-2 to TRBJ2-1; 9 bases are a match to TRBD2. V lost 1 base and J lost 4; bases outside the gene matches: 5. The germline gives CDR1 SGHTA, CDR2 FQGNSA. CDR3 size: 16 residues. The CDR3 reads CASSLVVSGSYNEQFF. The CDR3 region has the DNA TGTGCCAGCAGCTTAGTAGTTAGCGGGAGTTACAATGAGCAGTTCTTC.

The rearrangement uses TRBV27 and TRBJ2-1; 9 bases map to TRBD1. The CDR3 spans 15 residues. Germline CDR1 and CDR2: MNHEY and SMNVEV (reference sequence). The trim removed 3 bases at V and 9 bases at J, leaving 9 bases unmatched. CDR3 residues: CASSFRQGGDSEQFF. CDR3 in DNA: TGTGCCAGCAGTTTCAGACAGGGGGGAGATAGTGAGCAGTTCTTC.

The chain joins TRBV25-1 to TRBJ2-1; 16 bases are a match to TRBD2. The germline gives CDR1 MGHDK, CDR2 SYGVNS. Germline trimming cut 3 bases from V and 9 bases from J; bases unmatched to any gene: 11. CDR3 length equals 18 residues. The CDR3 sequence is CASSEGLAGGPLTVEQFF. CDR3 DNA sequence: TGTGCCAGCAGTGAGGGACTAGCGGGAGGGCCTCTAACGGTTGAGCAGTTCTTC.

V gene TRBV6-5 combines with J gene TRBJ2-3, with 8 bases aligning to TRBD1. The CDR3 runs 13 residues. Germline CDR1 and CDR2: MNHEY and SVGAGI. Trimming at V came to 5 bases and at J to 4 bases, leaving 2 bases not matched to a gene. The CDR3 DNA reads as TGTGCCAGCAGTCCGACAGGGGCAGATACGCAGTATTTT. Residues: CASSPTGADTQYF.

The chain couples TRBV2 to TRBJ1-6; 7 bases align to TRBD1. Per the germline V gene, CDR1 is SNHLY and CDR2 is FYNNEI. The CDR3 covers 12 residues. Losses at the gene ends were 10 bases for V and 9 bases for J; bases not matched to a gene: 6. The CDR3 DNA is TGTGCCACCTCCGGGACAGTTTCACCCCTCCACTTT. This sequence encodes CATSGTVSPLHF.

This clone was seen a single time. The chain recombines TRBV7-6 with TRBJ2-2, with TRBD2 identical over 8 bases. The CDR3 covers 16 residues. With 1 base clipped from V and 3 bases from J, the junction kept 4 bases outside the gene matches. The germline V gene has CDR1 SGHVS and CDR2 FNYEAQ. CDR3 sequence (DNA): TGTGCCAGCAGCTTAGTCTTAGCGGGGCACACCGGGGAGCTGTTTTTT. This translates into CASSLVLAGHTGELFF.

This rearrangement joins TRBV6-4 to TRBJ2-1, with D perhaps TRBD1 (6 bases). Trimming cost V 4 bases and J 12 bases, with 13 bases left between them. CDR1 MRHNA and CDR2 SNTAGT come from the germline V gene. There are 12 residues in the CDR3. DNA for the CDR3: TGTGCCAGCAGTGCCCTAGGGGGTAGGCAGTTCTTC. It specifies CASSALGGRQFF.

The rearrangement joins TRBV27 to TRBJ2-3, with 14 bases aligning to TRBD2. Germline trimming cut 9 bases from V and 0 bases from J; bases unmatched to any gene: 2. CDR1 MNHEY and CDR2 SMNVEV come from the germline V gene (reference sequence). CDR3 length: 15 residues. CDR3 amino acids: CASRLAGGSTDTQYF. The CDR3 coding sequence is TGTGCCAGTAGACTAGCGGGAGGGAGCACAGATACGCAGTATTTT.

The chain has TRBV9 and TRBJ1-1; D possibly corresponds to TRBD1 (6 bases). This CDR3 is built from 13 residues. Germline-derived CDR1 and CDR2 are SGDLS and YYNGEE. With 0 bases removed from V and 10 bases from J, the gap between germline ends came to 13 bases. Written as DNA, the CDR3 is TGTGCCAGCAGCGTAGCGCCGCGGGGGCGAGCTTTCTTT. It is translated as CASSVAPRGRAFF.

The rearrangement joins TRBV4-2 to TRBJ2-2; 7 positions match TRBD2. The CDR3 has 17 residues. V shed 0 bases and J 0 bases; nucleotides not matched to a gene: 4. Germline loops: CDR1 LGHNA, CDR2 YNFKEQ. This chain's CDR3 is CASSQDLAGANTGELFF. CDR3 sequence (DNA): TGTGCCAGCAGCCAAGATTTGGCGGGAGCGAACACCGGGGAGCTGTTTTTT.

This chain links TRBV5-1 with TRBJ1-2; the match to TRBD1 covers 7 bases. CDR3 size: 15 residues. The V segment lost 0 bases and the J segment 4 bases; nucleotides outside the gene matches: 6. Germline V lookup: CDR1 SGHRS, CDR2 YFSETQ. CDR3 sequence reads: CASSLDGQDRYGYTF. Here the CDR3 DNA reads TGCGCCAGCAGCTTGGATGGACAGGACCGCTATGGCTACACCTTC.

The rearrangement joins TRBV19 to TRBJ1-1; no reliable D call. This CDR3 comprises 11 residues. V shed 3 bases and J shed 11 bases, with 10 bases lying between them. The germline CDR1 and CDR2 sequences are LNHDA and SQIVND (reference sequence). CDR3 protein: CASSISGKAFF. CDR3 DNA sequence: TGTGCCAGTAGTATTTCGGGGAAGGCTTTCTTT. The whole variable domain, filled in from reference TRBV19 and TRBJ1-1, reads DGGITQSPKYLFRKEGQNVTLSCEQNLNHDAMYWYRQDPGQGLRLIYYSQIVNDFQKGDIAEGYSVSREKKESFPLTVTSAQKNPTAFYLCASSISGKAFFGQGTRLTVV.

This clone appeared once. This chain joins TRBV11-2 and TRBJ2-7; 10 positions agree with TRBD1. The germline V gene encodes CDR1 SGHAT and CDR2 FQNNGV. CDR3 size: 15 residues. Unmatched junction bases numbered 4, after V lost 4 bases and J lost 1 base. The CDR3 nucleotides read TGTGCCAGCAGCTGGACAGGGGGTATTTCCTACGAGCAGTACTTC. It translates to CASSWTGGISYEQYF.

The V and J genes are TRBV29-1 and TRBJ1-2; D gene ambiguous. The CDR3 is 13 residues long. The V gene lost 3 bases and the J gene lost 4 bases, with 12 bases spanning the gap. Per the germline V gene, CDR1 is SQVTM and CDR2 is ANQGSEA. The CDR3 DNA sequence: TGCAGCGTTGACCAGGAAGCCCTCTATGGCTACACCTTC. It specifies CSVDQEALYGYTF. Full variable domain (rest looked up from reference TRBV29-1 and TRBJ1-2): SAVISQKPSRDICQRGTSLTIQCQVDSQVTMMFWYRQQPGQSLTLIATANQGSEATYESGFVIDKFPISRPNLTFSTLTVSNMSPEDSSIYLCSVDQEALYGYTFGSGTRLTVV.

The genes are TRBV5-5 and TRBJ2-2, with TRBD2 identical over 8 bases. Per the germline V gene, CDR1 is SGHKS and CDR2 is YYEKEE (reference sequence). The CDR3 is 16 amino acids. Unmatched junction bases numbered 5, after V lost 0 bases and J lost 4 bases. In DNA form, the CDR3 reads TGTGCCAGCAGCTTGGGTCTAGCGGGCCCCACCGGGGAGCTGTTTTTT. Its protein is CASSLGLAGPTGELFF.

This clone has a single count. The chain recombines TRBV28 with TRBJ1-2; 7 nucleotides match TRBD1. V lost 6 bases and J lost 3; bases outside the gene matches: 4. Germline CDR1 is MDHEN and CDR2 is SYDVKM. The CDR3 is made up of 13 amino acids. The CDR3 sequence is CASSPDRDYGYTF. The CDR3, as DNA: TGTGCCAGCAGCCCAGACAGGGACTATGGCTACACCTTC.

This clone was seen more than once but under ten times. The chain links TRBV28 to TRBJ2-3; 12 bases map to TRBD2. The CDR3 sequence is 16 residues long. The V gene's germline CDR1 is MDHEN and CDR2 SYDVKM. V was pared by 5 bases and J by 2 bases, with 5 bases of the junction left unmatched. For the CDR3, the DNA is TGTGCCAGCAGTCTACTAGCGGGAGGAGTCACAGATACGCAGTATTTT. This encodes CASSLLAGGVTDTQYF. The entire variable domain, with the rest obtained from reference TRBV28 and TRBJ2-3, is as follows: DVKVTQSSRYLVKRTGEKVFLECVQDMDHENMFWYRQDPGLGLRLIYFSYDVKMKEKGDIPEGYSVSREKKERFSLILESASTNQTSMYLCASSLLAGGVTDTQYFGPGTRLTVL.

The chain recombines TRBV5-1 with TRBJ1-5, with 7 bases matching TRBD1. V shed 3 bases and J 7 bases; nucleotides not matched to a gene: 10. Germline-derived CDR1 and CDR2 are SGHRS and YFSETQ. The CDR3 loop spans 15 amino acids. DNA of the CDR3: TGCGCCAGCAGCTCCGAGGGGGCCAATGGGCAGCCCCAGCATTTT. It translates to CASSSEGANGQPQHF.

The gene calls are TRBV9 and TRBJ2-7, with D perhaps matching TRBD1 (5 bases). Germline-derived CDR1 and CDR2 are SGDLS and YYNGEE. The CDR3 extends over 16 amino acids. V lost 4 bases and J 2 bases, leaving 19 bases between the germline ends. In DNA, the CDR3 is TGTGCCAGCAGCTTAAAGGGTCTCGCAGGGCCCTACGAGCAGTACTTC. It yields the protein CASSLKGLAGPYEQYF.